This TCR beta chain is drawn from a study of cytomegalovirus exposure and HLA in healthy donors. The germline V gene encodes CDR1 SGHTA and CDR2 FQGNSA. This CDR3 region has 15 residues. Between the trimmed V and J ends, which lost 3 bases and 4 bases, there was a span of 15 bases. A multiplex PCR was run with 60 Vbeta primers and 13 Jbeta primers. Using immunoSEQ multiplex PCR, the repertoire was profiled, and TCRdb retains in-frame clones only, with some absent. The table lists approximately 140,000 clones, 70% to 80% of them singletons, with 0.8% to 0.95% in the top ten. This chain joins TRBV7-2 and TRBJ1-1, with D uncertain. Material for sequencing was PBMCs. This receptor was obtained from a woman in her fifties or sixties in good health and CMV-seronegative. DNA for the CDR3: TGTGCCAGCAGCTTCCGGACTTTGATGGGCACTGAAGCTTTCTTT. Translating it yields CASSFRTLMGTEAFF.